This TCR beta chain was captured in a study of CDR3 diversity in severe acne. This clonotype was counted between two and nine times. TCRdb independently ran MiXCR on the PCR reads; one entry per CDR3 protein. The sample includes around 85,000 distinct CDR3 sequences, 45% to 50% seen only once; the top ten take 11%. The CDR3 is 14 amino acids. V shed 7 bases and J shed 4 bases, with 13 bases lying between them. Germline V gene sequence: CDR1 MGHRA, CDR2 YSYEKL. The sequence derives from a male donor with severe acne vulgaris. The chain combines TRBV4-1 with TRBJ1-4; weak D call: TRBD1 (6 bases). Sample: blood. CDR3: CASTIGGLNEKLFF. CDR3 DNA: TGCGCCAGCACGATCGGGGGGCTTAATGAAAAACTGTTTTTT.